This paragraph covers one T cell receptor (beta chain) sequence. The CDR3 loop spans 11 amino acids. Deletions cut 4 bases from V and 4 bases from J, with 4 bases between. In germline, CDR1 is SGHTA, CDR2 FQGTGA. This specimen comes from a study of T cell responses to AZD1222 COVID-19 vaccine. The assay was immunoSEQ multiplex PCR, and TCRdb's table has in-frame clones only and misses some. Among over 100,000 clones listed, roughly 90% were seen once. This receptor was identified in an adult who received the AZD1222 COVID-19 vaccine. This specimen consisted of peripheral blood, obtained 28 days after the second AZD1222 dose. The V gene is TRBV7-3, the J gene TRBJ1-2; D is unclear. The CDR3 DNA reads as TGTGCCAGCAGCTCCGGCTATGGCTACACCTTC. Translation gives CASSSGYGYTF.